The entry that follows covers one T cell receptor (beta chain) sequence. This clonotype was observed a handful of times. Its antigen is still unknown. There are no base qualities to consult, and no much larger clone falls within one base. From the cysteine up to the phenylalanine, the CDR3 has a length of 13 residues. Just CDR3 DNA is preserved here, 39 bases in frame from base 1. Looking up the germline V gene yields CDR1 LGHNA and CDR2 YSLEER. Between the V and J ends, shortened by 2 bases and 4 bases respectively, the junction contains 7 bases. What the treatment or condition label conveys for this sample: allogeneic hematopoietic cell transplantation with graft depleted of TCRalphabeta T cells and CD19 B cells. TCRalphabeta/CD19-depleted allogeneic hematopoietic cell grafts were given to the transplant recipients, all of whom were children. This sample stems from a study of T-cell reconstitution after alpha-beta-depleted transplantation in children (dated by TCRdb to the mid-2010s). Regarding the complete study: T-cell immune reconstitution after TCRalphabeta/CD19-depleted allogeneic hematopoietic cell transplantation in children was quantitatively tracked in the study by means of TCR repertoire profiling. General findings and caveats noted by the study authors: Hyperexpanded clone frequencies declined over subsequent months; after one year, T-cell counts and TCRbeta diversity were mostly attributed to newly produced T cells. The high TCRbeta diversity at day 60 in some patients was ascribed to recipient T cells and intrathymic progenitors that had survived conditioning. Apparently early alphabetaT-cell count recovery about two months after transplant reportedly relied on only several hundred rapidly expanded clones derived from non-depleted graft cells.

The receptor library was made with PCR. Sequencing relied on an Illumina HiSeq 2500. TCR libraries were prepared with molecular barcoding, using unique molecular identifiers to normalize TCRbeta repertoire quantification. TCRdb cleaned the public reads at Q25 with fastp, built clones with MiXCR and kept in-frame beta chains. Entries are consolidated by CDR3 protein sequence, retaining the most common genes and DNA. The sample includes 440,000 or so distinct CDR3 sequences, with 43% observed a single time. Of the sample, roughly a quarter falls within the top ten clones. Sample: PBMCs, taken before TCRalphabeta/CD19-depleted stem cell transplant. This TCR came from a girl between 2 and 10 years old with aplastic anemia, due to receive a stem cell transplant. The chain is assembled from TRBV4-3 and TRBJ2-3; tentative D gene TRBD1, with 5 bases matching. The nucleotide sequence reads TGCGCCAGCAGCCAACTCAGGGCAGATACGCAGTATTTT. Protein translation: CASSQLRADTQYF.